A single sample is the source of the 22 T cell receptor beta chains below, sequenced in a study of response to subunit inactivated influenza vaccine. MiXCR was run by TCRdb on the RT-PCR reads, yielding one entry per CDR3 protein. The table shows around 710,000 distinct CDR3 sequences, with approximately 15% occurring only once. The sequencing used PBMCs from blood, collected approximately 15 days before vaccination. The receptors were sampled from a man aged 45 to 65 who received an inactivated influenza vaccine.

The V call is TRBV3-1, the J call TRBJ2-1, with TRBD2 identical over 8 bases. V was pared by 0 bases and J by 10 bases, with 5 bases of the junction left unmatched. Germline V gene sequence: CDR1 LGHDT, CDR2 YNNKEL (reference sequence). The CDR3 extends over 14 amino acids. CDR3 region: CASSQDPAGGEQFF. CDR3 nucleotides: TGTGCCAGCAGCCAAGATCCGGCGGGAGGAGAGCAGTTCTTC.

This clonotype appeared a few times. The V gene is TRBV20-1, the J gene TRBJ2-7; D uncertain. Trimming stripped 6 bases from V and 2 bases from J, with 8 bases between. Germline V gene sequence: CDR1 DFQATT, CDR2 SNEGSKA (reference sequence). CDR3 length: 11 amino acids. CDR3 sequence (DNA): TGCAGTGCAATGCTGACCTACGAGCAGTACTTC. Translating it yields CSAMLTYEQYF.

Only a few counts were recorded for this clonotype. The CDR3 region has the DNA TGTGCCAGCAGGGACAGGGATTGGTTTTTTGAGCAGTACTTC. This translates into CASRDRDWFFEQYF. The genes are TRBV6-2 or TRBV6-3 and TRBJ2-7, with 8 bases aligning to TRBD1. The germline V gene has CDR1 MNHEY and CDR2 SVGEGT. V dropped 6 bases and J dropped 7; count of bases not matched to a gene: 11. The CDR3 is 14 residues long.

This clonotype has just a few counts. The V call is TRBV20-1, the J call TRBJ1-5; D remains unclear. V shed 0 bases and J shed 1 base, with 10 bases lying between them. The CDR3 runs 15 residues. The germline V gene has CDR1 DFQATT and CDR2 SNEGSKA (reference sequence). The CDR3, as DNA: TGCAGTGCTAGAGATTTTGTGGTAAGCAATCAGCCCCAGCATTTT. Translation gives CSARDFVVSNQPQHF.

The sample holds a few counts of this clonotype. This rearrangement joins TRBV2 to TRBJ2-7; weak D call: TRBD2 (5 bases). Germline V lookup: CDR1 SNHLY, CDR2 FYNNEI. This CDR3 region has 13 residues. Trimming shortened V by 3 bases and J by 3 bases, and 9 bases separated the two germline ends. The CDR3 sequence: CASSEEVNYEQYF. The CDR3 DNA sequence: TGTGCCAGCAGTGAGGAGGTGAACTACGAGCAGTACTTC.

This clonotype showed up many times. The J gene is TRBJ2-1, the V gene TRBV7-2; D not resolved. Between the trimmed V and J ends, which lost 1 base and 1 base, there was a span of 5 bases. The CDR3 sequence is 14 residues long. CDR1 and CDR2 from the germline V gene are SGHTA and FQGNSA. As DNA, the CDR3 is TGTGCCAGCAGCTTAGGAATATCCTACAATGAGCAGTTCTTC. Protein: CASSLGISYNEQFF. The whole variable domain, filled in from reference TRBV7-2 and TRBJ2-1, reads GAGVSQSPSNKVTEKGKDVELRCDPISGHTALYWYRQSLGQGLEFLIYFQGNSAPDKSGLPSDRFSAERTGGSVSTLTIQRTQQEDSAVYLCASSLGISYNEQFFGPGTRLTVL.

The table lists this clonotype with many counts. The chain uses TRBV6-2 or TRBV6-3 and TRBJ2-2; 8 positions agree with TRBD1. V shed 6 bases and J 6 bases; nucleotides not matched to a gene: 9. CDR3 length: 15 amino acids. Germline V gene data show CDR1 as MNHEY and CDR2 as SVGEGT. CDR3 DNA: TGTGCCAGCAGCCTGTGGCAGGGGGCGGCCGGGGAGCTGTTTTTT. Protein sequence: CASSLWQGAAGELFF.

The chain uses TRBV9 and TRBJ2-1; 13 bases map to TRBD2. The CDR3 totals 16 residues. The trim removed 3 bases at V and 9 bases at J, leaving 9 bases unmatched. The germline V gene encodes CDR1 SGDLS and CDR2 YYNGEE. The CDR3 here is CASSAPGTSGIGEQFF. CDR3 coding DNA: TGTGCCAGCAGCGCCCCCGGGACTAGCGGGATTGGTGAGCAGTTCTTC.

The gene calls are TRBV18 and TRBJ1-1; 9 nucleotides align to TRBD1. The trim removed 5 bases at V and 3 bases at J, leaving 10 bases unmatched. There are 16 residues in the CDR3. Germline CDR1 reads KGHSH; CDR2 reads LQKENI. The CDR3 coding sequence is TGTGCCAGCTCAGCACAACAGGGGGCGCGTGACACTGAAGCTTTCTTT. It encodes CASSAQQGARDTEAFF.

This clonotype was seen a few times. The gene calls are TRBV19 and TRBJ2-5, with D possibly being TRBD2 (5 bases). Germline CDR1 is LNHDA and CDR2 is SQIVND (reference sequence). This CDR3 is built from 15 residues. Trimming removed 4 bases from V and 5 bases from J, with 17 bases in between. CDR3 protein: CASSRPGYPAETQYF. The CDR3 nucleotides read TGTGCCAGTAGTAGACCGGGATATCCTGCGGAGACCCAGTACTTC.

This clonotype was seen a handful of times. This sequence joins TRBV2 and TRBJ2-1; D gene uncertain. Trimming removed 8 bases at V and 6 bases at J, with 11 bases between. CDR3 length: 12 residues. Germline values: CDR1 SNHLY, CDR2 FYNNEI. CDR3 DNA: TGTGCCAGCGGCTTAAGGTCCAATGAGCAGTTCTTC. Translation: CASGLRSNEQFF. Full variable domain (remainder filled in from reference TRBV2 and TRBJ2-1): EPEVTQTPSHQVTQMGQEVILRCVPISNHLYFYWYRQILGQKVEFLVSFYNNEISEKSEIFDDQFSVERPDGSNFTLKIRSTKLEDSAMYFCASGLRSNEQFFGPGTRLTVL.

The chain has TRBV5-4 and TRBJ2-4; D perhaps matches TRBD1 (6 bases). The germline V and J ends were trimmed by 1 base and 2 bases, with 22 bases remaining between them. The CDR3 is 19 residues long. Germline CDR1 is SGHNT and CDR2 is YYREEE (reference sequence). The CDR3 coding sequence is TGTGCCAGCAGCTTGTATCGTCAGGGGCGGCCTTGGCCCAAAAACATTCAGTACTTC. It codes for CASSLYRQGRPWPKNIQYF.

This clonotype occurred a few times. CDR3 loop: CASSLAFGRTSYNEQFF. The CDR3 nucleotides are TGCGCCAGCAGCTTGGCCTTCGGACGTACATCCTACAATGAGCAGTTCTTC. The chain couples TRBV5-1 to TRBJ2-1; D not resolved. V was pared by 0 bases and J by 1 base, with 14 bases between. The CDR3 contains 17 residues. Looked up from germline, CDR1 is SGHRS and CDR2 is YFSETQ. The variable domain in full, completed from reference TRBV5-1 and TRBJ2-1, reads KAGVTQTPRYLIKTRGQQVTLSCSPISGHRSVSWYQQTPGQGLQFLFEYFSETQRNKGNFPGRFSGRQFSNSRSEMNVSTLELGDSALYLCASSLAFGRTSYNEQFFGPGTRLTVL.

At least ten counts were recorded for this clonotype. The V call is TRBV13, the J call TRBJ1-2; 7 nucleotides agree with TRBD1. Looked up from germline, CDR1 is PRHDT and CDR2 is FYEKMQ (reference sequence). Trimming removed 5 bases from V and 4 bases from J; junction bases left unmatched: 13. There are 16 residues in the CDR3. CDR3 amino acids: CASSIEEGARGYGYTF. CDR3 DNA: TGTGCCAGCAGCATCGAGGAGGGGGCGCGAGGCTATGGCTACACCTTC.

The chain joins TRBV2 to TRBJ2-5, with D unclear. V was pared by 3 bases and J by 5 bases, with 13 bases between. This CDR3 region has 14 residues. Germline V gene lookup returns CDR1 SNHLY and CDR2 FYNNEI. The DNA of the CDR3 is TGTGCCAGCAGTGAGCGTTCCGGGTGGGAGACCCAGTACTTC. Its protein product is CASSERSGWETQYF.

This clonotype has at least ten counts. This chain connects TRBV5-1 to TRBJ1-2; 11 bases fit TRBD1. Germline CDR1 SGHRS, CDR2 YFSETQ. CDR3 size: 16 residues. Trimming took 7 bases from V and 7 from J; bases not matched to a gene: 15. CDR3 residues: CASRESPGQGAAGYTF. Written as DNA, the CDR3 is TGCGCCAGCCGTGAATCCCCAGGACAGGGGGCCGCTGGCTACACCTTC. Full variable domain (rest looked up from reference TRBV5-1 and TRBJ1-2): KAGVTQTPRYLIKTRGQQVTLSCSPISGHRSVSWYQQTPGQGLQFLFEYFSETQRNKGNFPGRFSGRQFSNSRSEMNVSTLELGDSALYLCASRESPGQGAAGYTFGSGTRLTVV.

The chain uses TRBV5-1 and TRBJ2-2; 11 bases line up with TRBD1. CDR3 length equals 15 residues. V shed 3 bases, J shed 4 bases, and the junction held 2 bases outside the gene matches. CDR1 and CDR2 (germline): SGHRS, YFSETQ. This CDR3 is CASSWTGGITGELFF. The CDR3 DNA reads as TGCGCCAGCAGCTGGACAGGGGGCATCACCGGGGAGCTGTTTTTT.

The sample holds one count of this clonotype. The rearrangement uses TRBV6-1 and TRBJ2-7, with D possibly matching TRBD2 (6 bases). The germline V gene encodes CDR1 MNHNS and CDR2 SASEGT. There are 14 residues in the CDR3. V lost 6 bases and J lost 4, with 16 bases in between. The CDR3 here is CASRSGRPKYEQYF. The CDR3, as DNA: TGTGCCAGCAGGTCGGGGAGGCCTAAATACGAGCAGTACTTC.

In this sample, this clonotype turned up a few times. The genes are TRBV9 and TRBJ1-3; D remains ambiguous. V was pared by 4 bases and J by 2 bases, with 7 bases between. The CDR3 runs to 13 residues. Germline CDR1 SGDLS, CDR2 YYNGEE. The CDR3 DNA reads TGTGCCAGCAGCCCCGAGGCTGGAAACACCATATATTTT. It specifies CASSPEAGNTIYF. Using reference TRBV9 and TRBJ1-3 for the parts outside the CDR3, the full variable domain is DSGVTQTPKHLITATGQRVTLRCSPRSGDLSVYWYQQSLDQGLQFLIQYYNGEERAKGNILERFSAQQFPDLHSELNLSSLELGDSALYFCASSPEAGNTIYFGEGSWLTVV.

This clonotype was recorded a few times. The rearrangement joins TRBV27 to TRBJ2-7; TRBD2 matches 9 bases. V was clipped by 1 base and J by 2 bases; unmatched bases: 6. The germline V gene has CDR1 MNHEY and CDR2 SMNVEV (reference sequence). The CDR3 spans 16 residues. CDR3 DNA sequence: TGTGCCAGCAGTTTATACCAGACTAGCGGAACCTACGAGCAGTACTTC. This translates into CASSLYQTSGTYEQYF.

This clonotype has ten or more counts. The chain is built from TRBV7-2 and TRBJ1-6; D remains ambiguous. Trimming took 1 base from V and 4 from J, leaving 5 bases between them. The CDR3 consists of 14 residues. CDR1 and CDR2 from the germline V gene are SGHTA and FQGNSA. This chain's CDR3 is CASSLGRYNSPLHF. The DNA of the CDR3 is TGTGCCAGCAGCTTAGGACGGTATAATTCACCCCTCCACTTT.

This clonotype was picked up a small number of times. The rearrangement uses TRBV10-3 and TRBJ2-5; D may be TRBD1 (7 bases). CDR1 and CDR2 from the germline V gene are ENHRY and SYGVKD. The V and J ends lost 6 bases and 4 bases respectively, with 15 bases between them. This CDR3 region has 14 residues. The CDR3 region has the DNA TGTGCCATCAGCGGTCAGGGGGGTGGAGAGACCCAGTACTTC. Amino acid sequence: CAISGQGGGETQYF.